This entry features one TCR beta chain sequence. Antigen: not known. After removal of 6 bases from V and 2 bases from J, the junction contained 2 bases not matched to a gene. The CDR3 totals 14 residues. CDR1 and CDR2 (germline): MNHNS, SASEGT. Investigators prepared the TCR beta libraries by applying iRepertoire HTBI primers and Arm-PCR of CDR3 regions. TCRdb re-called the multiplex PCR reads through MiXCR, storing one row per CDR3 protein. Here the sample spans 550,000 or so distinct CDR3 sequences, about 12% being singletons. Sample time point: newly diagnosed GD, antithyroid drugs for less than 3 months. PBMCs provided the RNA from which the TCR library was made. This sample is drawn from a study of regulatory T cells in long-lasting Graves disease. Study-wide findings and caveats: Sampling was limited to peripheral blood rather than thyroid tissue.

The sample also formed part of further work on T cells in Graves' hyperthyroidism and ophthalmopathy. From that report: The HTBI set primed first-round TCR CDR3 RT-PCR.

Sample: peripheral blood mononuclear cells (PBMCs), taken at new diagnosis, from a patient treated with antithyroid drugs. This receptor was taken from a woman in her 30s with Graves disease. This chain joins TRBV6-1 and TRBJ2-1, with 9 bases aligning to TRBD1. In DNA form, the CDR3 reads TGTGCCAGCAGGGGGACAGGGCCCTACAATGAGCAGTTCTTC. Protein sequence: CASRGTGPYNEQFF.